Below are 30 T cell receptor beta chains sequenced from a single sample in a study of blood T cell repertoires in COVID-19. Clones were sequenced by immunoSEQ multiplex PCR, and TCRdb holds only the in-frame ones, with some missing. Here the sample spans some 31,000 clones, 70% to 90% being singletons. Sequencing used peripheral blood. Receptors were obtained from a man at least 80 years old with active COVID-19.

V and J are TRBV2 and TRBJ2-3; 8 positions match TRBD2. After removal of 6 bases from V and 4 bases from J, the junction contained 6 bases not matched to a gene. The CDR3 covers 14 residues. Germline CDR1 SNHLY, CDR2 FYNNEI. The CDR3 DNA follows: TGTGCCAGCAGGAATACGGGGGGGGCAGATACGCAGTATTTT. Protein sequence: CASRNTGGADTQYF.

This chain joins TRBV9 and TRBJ1-3; 8 positions match TRBD1. J was trimmed by 2 bases and V by 0 bases; bases with no gene match: 4. CDR1 and CDR2 (germline): SGDLS, YYNGEE. The CDR3 runs to 16 residues. The chain's CDR3 is CASSVVGQGPGNTIYF. The DNA of the CDR3 is TGTGCCAGCAGCGTAGTAGGACAGGGTCCTGGAAACACCATATATTTT. Variable domain in full (rest from reference TRBV9 and TRBJ1-3): DSGVTQTPKHLITATGQRVTLRCSPRSGDLSVYWYQQSLDQGLQFLIQYYNGEERAKGNILERFSAQQFPDLHSELNLSSLELGDSALYFCASSVVGQGPGNTIYFGEGSWLTVV.

This rearrangement joins TRBV29-1 to TRBJ2-5; D unresolved. V gave up 6 bases and J gave up 2 bases, with 7 bases separating them. The CDR3 totals 11 residues. Per the germline V gene, CDR1 is SQVTM and CDR2 is ANQGSEA. DNA for the CDR3: TGCAGCGTCGGAGTACAAGAGACCCAGTACTTC. Translation gives CSVGVQETQYF.

The CDR3 here is CASSLGLAEEETQYF. The CDR3 nucleotides are TGTGCCAGCAGCTTAGGTCTAGCGGAAGAAGAGACCCAGTACTTC. The chain carries TRBV7-9 and TRBJ2-5; 7 bases are a match to TRBD2. V was clipped by 1 base and J by 3 bases; unmatched bases: 5. The germline V gene has CDR1 SEHNR and CDR2 FQNEAQ (reference sequence). The CDR3 extends over 15 amino acids.

This clone appeared once. The chain joins TRBV4-2 to TRBJ2-3; 7 positions match TRBD2. The CDR3 has 13 residues. Unmatched junction bases numbered 4, after V lost 4 bases and J lost 6 bases. Per germline, CDR1 LGHNA and CDR2 YNFKEQ. CDR3 nucleotides: TGTGCCAGCAGCCTTGGGAGGGGCGATACGCAGTATTTT. This codes for CASSLGRGDTQYF.

The gene calls are TRBV6-2 or TRBV6-3 and TRBJ2-3, with a weak D call TRBD1 (6 bases). The V end was cut by 6 bases, the J end by 6 bases, with 13 bases between. Germline lookup yields CDR1 MNHEY and CDR2 SVGEGT. This CDR3 has 13 amino acids. CDR3 region: CASSGAGADTQYF. CDR3 nucleotides: TGTGCCAGCAGCGGAGCAGGGGCCGATACGCAGTATTTT.

The chain is built from TRBV5-1 and TRBJ2-7; TRBD2 might be the D (5 bases). Per germline, CDR1 SGHRS and CDR2 YFSETQ. The CDR3 extends over 11 amino acids. V gave up 5 bases and J gave up 4 bases, with 7 bases separating them. The CDR3 loop is CASSEGYEQYF. The CDR3 DNA reads as TGCGCCAGCAGTGAGGGATACGAGCAGTACTTC.

This chain joins TRBV29-1 and TRBJ1-1; no firm D call. The CDR3 sequence is 13 residues long. From germline, CDR1 is SQVTM and CDR2 ANQGSEA. Trimming cost V 3 bases and J 6 bases, with 14 bases left between them. The CDR3 bases are TGCAGCGTTGAGCCGACTGTTATAGCTGAAGCTTTCTTT. This gives the protein CSVEPTVIAEAFF.

The chain couples TRBV19 to TRBJ1-6; no clear D gene. V was trimmed by 4 bases and J by 8 bases, leaving 12 bases between them. The CDR3 is 14 residues long. The germline gives CDR1 LNHDA, CDR2 SQIVND (reference sequence). The CDR3 protein is CASSTSTIYSPLHF. For the CDR3, the DNA is TGTGCCAGTAGTACAAGTACAATCTATTCACCCCTCCACTTT. The complete variable domain, with remaining parts taken from reference TRBV19 and TRBJ1-6, reads DGGITQSPKYLFRKEGQNVTLSCEQNLNHDAMYWYRQDPGQGLRLIYYSQIVNDFQKGDIAEGYSVSREKKESFPLTVTSAQKNPTAFYLCASSTSTIYSPLHFGNGTRLTVT.

CDR3 DNA sequence: TGTGCCAGCAGCATAATGGACAGGGGAGCTGAAGCTTTCTTT. Encoded protein: CASSIMDRGAEAFF. The V and J genes are TRBV7-9 and TRBJ1-1, with TRBD1 matching over 9 bases. CDR1 SEHNR and CDR2 FQNEAQ come from the germline V gene (reference sequence). V gave up 5 bases and J gave up 6 bases; unmatched junction bases: 7. CDR3 size: 14 residues.

The chain couples TRBV18 to TRBJ2-5, with D tentatively TRBD1 (6 bases). This CDR3 has 15 amino acids. CDR1 is KGHSH and CDR2 is LQKENI in the germline V gene. V shed 3 bases and J shed 3 bases, with 14 bases lying between them. CDR3 residues: CASSPSTGIEETQYF. The CDR3 DNA sequence: TGTGCCAGCTCACCCTCCACAGGGATCGAAGAGACCCAGTACTTC.

The gene calls are TRBV7-3 and TRBJ2-3, with TRBD2 matching 10 bases. The CDR3 runs 17 residues. V lost 3 bases to trimming and J lost 4 bases; unmatched junction nucleotides: 10. Germline V CDR1 and CDR2: SGHTA, FQGTGA. CDR3 in DNA: TGTGCCAGCAGCTTGGGAGGTGCAGCGGGGGGGTCAGATACGCAGTATTTT. It yields the protein CASSLGGAAGGSDTQYF.

The gene calls are TRBV6-6 and TRBJ2-1; D gene unclear. Trimming took off 6 bases at V and 5 bases at J, with 14 bases between the two ends. This CDR3 has 14 amino acids. Germline V gene data show CDR1 as MNHNY and CDR2 as SVGAGI (reference sequence). DNA for the CDR3: TGTGCCAGCAGACGACGGGTCCCGGACAATGAGCAGTTCTTC. It encodes CASRRRVPDNEQFF.

The V gene is TRBV5-6, the J gene TRBJ2-5; 10 nucleotides agree with TRBD2. V shed 7 bases, J shed 4 bases, and the junction held 10 bases outside the gene matches. Germline CDR1 is SGHDT and CDR2 is YYEEEE. The CDR3 runs to 15 residues. Here the CDR3 DNA reads TGTGCCAGCGGGGGGACTAGCGATGCGCCAGAGACCCAGTACTTC. It yields the protein CASGGTSDAPETQYF.

J is TRBJ2-7 and V is TRBV6-2 or TRBV6-3; TRBD1 matches 8 bases. Germline V gives CDR1 MNHEY, CDR2 SVGEGT. The trim removed 5 bases at V and 1 base at J, leaving 4 bases unmatched. This CDR3 has 14 residues. CDR3 loop: CASSPDRASYEQYF. The CDR3 DNA reads as TGTGCCAGCAGTCCGGACAGGGCGTCCTACGAGCAGTACTTC.

J is TRBJ1-2 and V is TRBV6-5, with D unresolved. The germline V gene has CDR1 MNHEY and CDR2 SVGAGI. This CDR3 comprises 16 residues. V lost 0 bases, J lost 2 bases, and 13 bases lay in between. The CDR3 sequence is CASSYSGPRKNYGYTF. The CDR3 DNA follows: TGTGCCAGCAGTTACTCCGGTCCCAGGAAAAACTATGGCTACACCTTC.

The chain employs TRBV19 and TRBJ2-5; 7 bases fit TRBD2. The germline gives CDR1 LNHDA, CDR2 SQIVND (reference sequence). Losses at the gene ends were 0 bases for V and 9 bases for J; bases not matched to a gene: 4. The CDR3 is 13 amino acids. DNA for the CDR3: TGTGCCAGTAGTATAGATCTAGGGAGGGCCCAGTACTTC. Translated: CASSIDLGRAQYF. Supplemented by reference TRBV19 and TRBJ2-5, the full variable domain reads DGGITQSPKYLFRKEGQNVTLSCEQNLNHDAMYWYRQDPGQGLRLIYYSQIVNDFQKGDIAEGYSVSREKKESFPLTVTSAQKNPTAFYLCASSIDLGRAQYFGPGTRLLVL.

This clone occurred once. J is TRBJ1-2 and V is TRBV5-1; D perhaps matches TRBD1 (6 bases). Germline-derived CDR1 and CDR2 are SGHRS and YFSETQ. The CDR3 length is 14 residues. Between the trimmed V and J ends, which lost 4 bases and 5 bases, there was a span of 15 bases. The CDR3 DNA follows: TGCGCCAGCAGCGGCTGGACAGCAGGGTATGGCTACACCTTC. It codes for CASSGWTAGYGYTF.

The rearrangement joins TRBV19 to TRBJ2-1; D possibly corresponds to TRBD2 (6 bases). Germline V lookup: CDR1 LNHDA, CDR2 SQIVND (reference sequence). Between the trimmed V and J ends, which lost 1 base and 9 bases, there was a span of 22 bases. The CDR3 length is 17 residues. CDR3 sequence (DNA): TGTGCCAGTAGTATAGTCGGTGCGGGGACGTTCGCGGGTGAGCAGTTCTTC. This codes for CASSIVGAGTFAGEQFF.

This rearrangement joins TRBV3-1 (or the pseudogene TRBV3-2) to TRBJ2-1; TRBD2 agrees at 8 bases. Germline V gene data show CDR1 as LGHDT and CDR2 as YNNKEL (reference sequence). V shed 4 bases, J shed 4 bases, and the junction held 6 bases outside the gene matches. The CDR3 contains 15 residues. CDR3 region: CASSLLAGPYNEQFF. CDR3 in DNA: TGTGCCAGCAGCCTGTTAGCGGGGCCGTACAATGAGCAGTTCTTC.

The chain combines TRBV5-1 with TRBJ1-6; maybe TRBD1 (5 bases). The CDR3 runs to 15 residues. The germline V and J ends were trimmed by 4 bases and 5 bases, with 13 bases remaining between them. Per germline, CDR1 SGHRS and CDR2 YFSETQ. CDR3 bases: TGCGCCAGCAGCCCGCGACGGGGGGATAATTCACCCCTCCACTTT. Translation gives CASSPRRGDNSPLHF. Together with reference TRBV5-1 and TRBJ1-6, the CDR3 gives the full variable domain: KAGVTQTPRYLIKTRGQQVTLSCSPISGHRSVSWYQQTPGQGLQFLFEYFSETQRNKGNFPGRFSGRQFSNSRSEMNVSTLELGDSALYLCASSPRRGDNSPLHFGNGTRLTVT.

Only a few counts were recorded for this clone. The chain employs TRBV6-5 and TRBJ1-5; D uncertain. Germline lookup yields CDR1 MNHEY and CDR2 SVGAGI. The CDR3 spans 14 residues. V was trimmed by 7 bases and J by 6 bases, leaving 16 bases between them. The CDR3 region is CASTPLGSFQPQHF. Written as DNA, the CDR3 is TGTGCCAGCACACCACTAGGGTCGTTTCAGCCCCAGCATTTT.

The rearrangement uses TRBV6-5 and TRBJ1-5; D not certain. The CDR3 contains 15 residues. Germline CDR1 MNHEY, CDR2 SVGAGI. Trimming stripped 8 bases from V and 3 bases from J, with 17 bases between. This CDR3 is CASEGRALYNQPQHF. The CDR3 bases are TGTGCCAGCGAGGGAAGAGCATTATACAATCAGCCCCAGCATTTT.

V is TRBV3-1 (or the pseudogene TRBV3-2) and J is TRBJ1-1; 9 positions match TRBD1. Germline CDR1 is LGHDT and CDR2 is YNNKEL (reference sequence). The CDR3 totals 15 residues. J was trimmed by 0 bases and V by 4 bases; bases with no gene match: 3. CDR3: CASSRGTGLNTEAFF. The CDR3, as DNA: TGTGCCAGCAGCCGCGGGACAGGGTTGAACACTGAAGCTTTCTTT.

The chain couples TRBV11-3 to TRBJ1-6, with 7 bases lining up with TRBD1. The V segment lost 1 base and the J segment 8 bases; nucleotides outside the gene matches: 11. Per germline, CDR1 SGHNT and CDR2 YENEEA. The CDR3 has 17 amino acids. The chain's CDR3 is CASSLGWAGGVYSPLHF. CDR3 coding DNA: TGTGCCAGCAGCTTAGGATGGGCAGGGGGAGTCTATTCACCCCTCCACTTT.

J is TRBJ1-5 and V is TRBV7-9; D not resolved. The CDR3 covers 12 residues. Per germline, CDR1 SEHNR and CDR2 FQNEAQ (reference sequence). Trimming took off 4 bases at V and 6 bases at J, with 7 bases between the two ends. The CDR3 region has the DNA TGTGCCAGCAGCTCCCCGGTTCAGCCCCAGCATTTT. Translated: CASSSPVQPQHF.

V gene TRBV9 combines with J gene TRBJ1-1; TRBD1 is a possible D gene (6 bases). The CDR3 has 13 residues. The germline gives CDR1 SGDLS, CDR2 YYNGEE. The V end lost 0 bases, the J end lost 5 bases, and 8 bases lay between the germline ends. The CDR3 loop is CASSVGGRTEAFF. The CDR3 bases are TGTGCCAGCAGCGTAGGGGGGCGGACTGAAGCTTTCTTT.

This sequence joins TRBV19 and TRBJ2-3, with D maybe TRBD1 (5 bases). Per germline, CDR1 LNHDA and CDR2 SQIVND (reference sequence). CDR3 length: 13 amino acids. The V end lost 5 bases, the J end lost 6 bases, and 12 bases lay between the germline ends. The CDR3 here is CASSYSTVDTQYF. The CDR3 DNA follows: TGTGCCAGTAGTTATTCGACAGTGGATACGCAGTATTTT.

The V gene is TRBV6-5, the J gene TRBJ2-2; possibly TRBD1 for D (5 bases). CDR3 length equals 16 residues. CDR1 is MNHEY and CDR2 is SVGAGI in the germline V gene. V gave up 4 bases and J gave up 0 bases, with 12 bases separating them. CDR3 DNA: TGTGCCAGCAGTTCAGGACAACCCGCGAACACCGGGGAGCTGTTTTTT. It is translated as CASSSGQPANTGELFF.

The gene calls are TRBV7-8 and TRBJ2-3, with 9 bases fitting TRBD1. Looked up from germline, CDR1 is SGHVS and CDR2 is FQNEAQ. This CDR3 region has 18 residues. V dropped 1 base and J dropped 3; count of bases not matched to a gene: 11. The CDR3 DNA is TGTGCCAGCAGCTTAGACCCCACAGGGGGCATGAGAACAGATACGCAGTATTTT. It is translated as CASSLDPTGGMRTDTQYF.